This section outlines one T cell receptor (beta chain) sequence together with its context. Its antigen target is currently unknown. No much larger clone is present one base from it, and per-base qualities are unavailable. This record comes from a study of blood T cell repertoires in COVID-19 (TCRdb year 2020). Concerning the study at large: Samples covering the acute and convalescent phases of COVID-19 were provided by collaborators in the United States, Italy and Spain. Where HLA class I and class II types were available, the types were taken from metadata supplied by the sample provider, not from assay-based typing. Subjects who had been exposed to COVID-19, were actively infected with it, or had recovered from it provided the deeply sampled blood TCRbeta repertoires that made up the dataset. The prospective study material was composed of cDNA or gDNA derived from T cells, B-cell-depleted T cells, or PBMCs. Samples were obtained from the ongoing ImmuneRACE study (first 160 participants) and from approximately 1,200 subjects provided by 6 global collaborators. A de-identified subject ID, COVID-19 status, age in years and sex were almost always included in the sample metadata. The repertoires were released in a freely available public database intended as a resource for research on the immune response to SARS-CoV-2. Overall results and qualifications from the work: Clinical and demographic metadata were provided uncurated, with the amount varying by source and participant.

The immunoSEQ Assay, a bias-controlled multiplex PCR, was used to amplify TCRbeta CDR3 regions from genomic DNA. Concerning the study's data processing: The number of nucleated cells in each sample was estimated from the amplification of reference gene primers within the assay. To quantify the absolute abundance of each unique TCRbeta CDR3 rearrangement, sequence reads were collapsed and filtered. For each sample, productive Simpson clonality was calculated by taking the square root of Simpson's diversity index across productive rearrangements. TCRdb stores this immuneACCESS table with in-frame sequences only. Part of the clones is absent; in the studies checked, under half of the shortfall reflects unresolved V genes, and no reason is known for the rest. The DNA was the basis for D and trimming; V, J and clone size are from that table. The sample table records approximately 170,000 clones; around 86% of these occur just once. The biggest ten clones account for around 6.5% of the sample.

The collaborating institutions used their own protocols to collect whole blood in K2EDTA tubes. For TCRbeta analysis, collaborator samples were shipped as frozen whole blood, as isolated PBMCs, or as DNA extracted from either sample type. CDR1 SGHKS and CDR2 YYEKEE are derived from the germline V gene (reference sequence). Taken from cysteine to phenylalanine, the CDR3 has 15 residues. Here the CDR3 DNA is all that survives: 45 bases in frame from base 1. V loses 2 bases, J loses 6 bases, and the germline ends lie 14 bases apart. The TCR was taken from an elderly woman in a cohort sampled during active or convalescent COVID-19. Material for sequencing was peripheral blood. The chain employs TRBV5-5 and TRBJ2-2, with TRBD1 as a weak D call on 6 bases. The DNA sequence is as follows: TGTGCCAGCAGCTTTTTTTGGGGGCGGCCCGGGGAGCTGTTTTTT. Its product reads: CASSFFWGRPGELFF.